This T cell receptor (beta chain) emerged from a study of blood T cell repertoires in COVID-19. Overall study context: Acute and convalescent COVID-19 specimens originated in the United States, Italy and Spain. The analysed material was cDNA or gDNA that came from T cells, B-cell-depleted T cells, or PBMCs.

V lost 4 bases, J lost 0 bases, and 11 bases lay in between. The V gene's germline CDR1 is SGHNT and CDR2 YYREEE (reference sequence). The CDR3 sequence is 15 residues long. Study processing details: Amplification of reference gene primers provided the estimated nucleated cell counts. Clones were sequenced by immunoSEQ multiplex PCR, and TCRdb holds only the in-frame ones, with some missing. V and J calls plus clone size are reproduced from that table; the DNA served to infer D and trimming. The sample holds some 58,000 clones, 75% to 85% seen once. This receptor was taken from a man between 45 and 60 years old with COVID-19, enrolled during active disease. The specimen was peripheral blood. The chain combines TRBV5-4 with TRBJ2-1, with D possibly being TRBD2 (5 bases). The CDR3 sequence is CASSHTSFSYNEQFF. The DNA for the CDR3 is TGTGCCAGCAGCCATACTAGTTTCTCCTACAATGAGCAGTTCTTC.